Shown below are 18 T cell receptor beta chains from a single sample sequenced in a study of shared clonotypes between healthy human individuals. Clones were sequenced by immunoSEQ multiplex PCR, and TCRdb holds only the in-frame ones, with some missing. The data contain hundreds of thousands of clones, 55% to 75% of them singletons. The sample taken for sequencing was memory CD4+ T cells sorted from blood. Subset reported: CD45RA-negative fraction. The receptors stem from a woman under 40 in good health.

J is TRBJ1-1 and V is TRBV7-9; tentatively, D is TRBD1 (5 bases). The germline V gene has CDR1 SEHNR and CDR2 FQNEAQ (reference sequence). The CDR3 extends over 14 amino acids. Trimming took off 5 bases at V and 5 bases at J, with 15 bases between the two ends. CDR3 residues: CASSRTQASTEAFF. The CDR3 region has the DNA TGTGCCAGCAGCCGAACACAGGCTTCAACTGAAGCTTTCTTT.

The CDR3 here is CASSQGQSGTSGRYEQYF. The DNA of the CDR3 is TGCGCCAGCAGCCAAGGTCAATCCGGGACTAGCGGCCGCTACGAGCAGTACTTC. The V and J genes are TRBV4-1 and TRBJ2-7; TRBD2 agrees at 11 bases. The trim removed 1 base at V and 3 bases at J, leaving 11 bases unmatched. The CDR3 extends over 18 amino acids. In germline, CDR1 is MGHRA, CDR2 YSYEKL.

This clone was recorded once. The V gene is TRBV11-2, the J gene TRBJ1-2; 8 nucleotides match TRBD1. V was clipped by 6 bases and J by 6 bases; unmatched bases: 6. Germline V gene lookup returns CDR1 SGHAT and CDR2 FQNNGV. This CDR3 region has 13 residues. CDR3 coding DNA: TGTGCCAGCAGTCCACAGGGGGATGATGGCTACACCTTC. Its protein is CASSPQGDDGYTF.

J is TRBJ2-7 and V is TRBV21-1; the DNA was not used to check the table's D call, TRBD2. TRBV21-1 is described as a pseudogene. The CDR3 totals 11 residues. Here the CDR3 reads CASKRGYEQYF. The CDR3 bases are TGTGCCAGCAAGCGGGGCTACGAGCAGTACTTC.

In regard to this clone: This CDR3 is also generated by other DNA sequences in the sample. The chain links TRBV11-3 to TRBJ1-2; D not certain. The V gene's germline CDR1 is SGHNT and CDR2 YENEEA. V lost 3 bases and J 5 bases, leaving 7 bases between the germline ends. The CDR3 length is 12 residues. The CDR3 DNA is TGTGCCAGCAGCTTGCGGGGATATGGCTACACCTTC. It encodes CASSLRGYGYTF.

The chain recombines TRBV6-5 with TRBJ2-5, with D possibly being TRBD2 (6 bases). In germline, CDR1 is MNHEY, CDR2 SVGAGI. The CDR3 is made up of 14 amino acids. V dropped 1 base and J dropped 5 bases, with 11 bases sitting between them. CDR3 bases: TGTGCCAGCAGTTACTTGGCGGGAAGGGAGACCCAGTACTTC. This translates into CASSYLAGRETQYF.

The chain couples TRBV19 to TRBJ2-7, with 9 bases aligning to TRBD2. Germline V gene lookup returns CDR1 LNHDA and CDR2 SQIVND (reference sequence). The CDR3 covers 16 residues. V was clipped by 0 bases and J by 5 bases; unmatched bases: 8. The CDR3 loop reads CASSIDLAGGPDEQYF. In DNA, the CDR3 is TGTGCCAGTAGTATAGATCTTGCGGGAGGGCCCGACGAGCAGTACTTC.

This chain joins TRBV7-8 and TRBJ2-2; 8 bases are a match to TRBD2. V lost 3 bases and J lost 4; bases outside the gene matches: 7. CDR3 length: 16 residues. The germline gives CDR1 SGHVS, CDR2 FQNEAQ. CDR3 in DNA: TGTGCCAGCAGCTTTAGGCGGGAGGCGGCCACCGGGGAGCTGTTTTTT. This codes for CASSFRREAATGELFF.

This clone has at least ten counts. This sequence joins TRBV5-1 and TRBJ2-7; no definite D call. Trimming removed 0 bases from V and 0 bases from J, with 10 bases in between. Per germline, CDR1 SGHRS and CDR2 YFSETQ. The CDR3 spans 15 residues. The CDR3 nucleotides read TGCGCCAGCAGCTTGGCGGCAGAGATCTCCTACGAGCAGTACTTC. The encoded protein is CASSLAAEISYEQYF.

CDR3 nucleotides: TGTGCCAGTAAGACCATCGAAGGGAACACTGAAGCTTTCTTT. The encoded protein is CASKTIEGNTEAFF. This chain connects TRBV19 to TRBJ1-1; D uncertain. Germline V gives CDR1 LNHDA, CDR2 SQIVND (reference sequence). This CDR3 comprises 14 residues. V was clipped by 7 bases and J by 1 base, with 13 bases between them.

The chain joins TRBV2 to TRBJ2-7; 11 bases map to TRBD1. The germline CDR1 and CDR2 sequences are SNHLY and FYNNEI. With V trimmed by 6 bases and J by 8 bases, 3 bases remained unmatched. The CDR3 extends over 12 amino acids. CDR3 amino acids: CASSGQGAKQYF. CDR3 DNA: TGTGCCAGCAGCGGACAGGGGGCGAAGCAGTACTTC.

This clone appeared many times. This rearrangement joins TRBV19 to TRBJ1-3; D not resolved. Trimming removed 5 bases at V and 5 bases at J, with 10 bases between. The length of the CDR3 is 13 residues. CDR1 and CDR2 (germline): LNHDA, SQIVND (reference sequence). CDR3 residues: CASSSGSRNTIYF. The CDR3 DNA is TGTGCCAGTAGTTCGGGGAGTCGAAACACCATATATTTT.

V gene TRBV6-1 combines with J gene TRBJ2-7; a possible D gene is TRBD1 (6 bases). This CDR3 comprises 15 residues. From germline, CDR1 is MNHNS and CDR2 SASEGT. Deletions cut 0 bases from V and 4 bases from J, with 13 bases between. CDR3 sequence: CASSEADAGEYEQYF. For the CDR3, the DNA is TGTGCCAGCAGTGAAGCGGACGCAGGGGAGTACGAGCAGTACTTC.

This clone has a single count. The rearrangement uses TRBV5-1 and TRBJ1-1; possibly TRBD1 for D (5 bases). The CDR3 is made up of 13 amino acids. V was cut by 4 bases and J by 3 bases, with 10 bases left in between. Germline CDR1 is SGHRS and CDR2 is YFSETQ. CDR3 amino acids: CASSPGTYTEAFF. In DNA, the CDR3 is TGCGCCAGCAGCCCAGGGACGTACACTGAAGCTTTCTTT.

The chain joins TRBV7-7 to TRBJ1-5; tentatively, D is TRBD1 (6 bases). The CDR3 is 15 amino acids. The V end lost 4 bases, the J end lost 4 bases, and 14 bases lay between the germline ends. CDR1 and CDR2 from the germline V gene are SSHAT and FNYEAQ (reference sequence). Here the CDR3 DNA reads TGTGCCAGCAGCTCAAAAACAGGGAAGAATCAGCCCCAGCATTTT. It specifies CASSSKTGKNQPQHF.

The chain uses TRBV10-1 and TRBJ2-3; D might be TRBD2 (6 bases). This CDR3 is 15 amino acids long. The V gene's germline CDR1 is WNHNN and CDR2 SYGVQD (reference sequence). Trimming removed 4 bases from V and 4 bases from J, with 15 bases in between. CDR3 coding DNA: TGCGCCAGCAGTGCCCGGGACTTAGGGGCAGATACGCAGTATTTT. Its translation: CASSARDLGADTQYF.

The chain is built from TRBV28 and TRBJ1-1; D is unresolved. Germline V gene data show CDR1 as MDHEN and CDR2 as SYDVKM. V was cut by 10 bases and J by 1 base, with 13 bases left in between. The CDR3 loop spans 13 amino acids. CDR3 protein: CATQARWNTEAFF. The CDR3 nucleotides read TGTGCCACCCAGGCGCGATGGAACACTGAAGCTTTCTTT. Based on the CDR3 plus reference TRBV28 and TRBJ1-1, the full variable domain is DVKVTQSSRYLVKRTGEKVFLECVQDMDHENMFWYRQDPGLGLRLIYFSYDVKMKEKGDIPEGYSVSREKKERFSLILESASTNQTSMYLCATQARWNTEAFFGQGTRLTVV.

The rearrangement joins TRBV5-1 to TRBJ1-1; 8 bases align to TRBD1. The germline V gene encodes CDR1 SGHRS and CDR2 YFSETQ. CDR3 size: 19 residues. The V segment lost 0 bases and the J segment 3 bases; nucleotides outside the gene matches: 16. This chain's CDR3 is CASSLGNQGAPGSDTEAFF. CDR3 DNA sequence: TGCGCCAGCAGCTTGGGGAATCAGGGGGCGCCCGGGTCGGACACTGAAGCTTTCTTT. The full variable domain, with the rest looked up from reference TRBV5-1 and TRBJ1-1, is KAGVTQTPRYLIKTRGQQVTLSCSPISGHRSVSWYQQTPGQGLQFLFEYFSETQRNKGNFPGRFSGRQFSNSRSEMNVSTLELGDSALYLCASSLGNQGAPGSDTEAFFGQGTRLTVV.